This T cell receptor (beta chain) originates from a study of metastatic and nonmetastatic thyroid tumors. For the study at large: It was across blood and tumor or nodule tissue from malignant and benign thyroid patients that repertoires were compared. Whole-study findings and limits: Significantly greater TCR beta diversity was reportedly found in malignant thyroid tumors than in benign nodules (in blood and tumor).

As handled by the study authors: A classifier of distant metastasis in papillary thyroid cancer was built from CDR3 differences (across clinicopathological groups). MiXCR was used by TCRdb to re-call the PCR reads. The V and J calls were not made by the authors but by TCRdb's processing. This sample has nearly 15,000 clones, with about 20% found just once. This clone is medium-sized (0.01 to 0.1%). Its antigen is as yet unknown. Each patient came to thyroid surgery without any prior treatment (of any kind). Deletions cut 0 bases from V and 3 bases from J, with 11 bases between. Per germline, CDR1 MNHEY and CDR2 SVGEGT. The CDR3 runs 16 residues.

The rearrangement uses TRBV6-2 or TRBV6-3 and TRBJ2-2; D might be TRBD2 (6 bases). This receptor was identified in a female donor with papillary thyroid cancer or a benign thyroid nodule (not recorded which). Some clones in this sample may be carry-over from other donors' samples. The specimen was blood. The CDR3 protein is CASSYSPGEDTGELFF. The CDR3 DNA reads TGTGCCAGCAGTTACTCCCCGGGAGAGGACACCGGGGAGCTGTTTTTT.